Listed below are T cell receptor beta chains from one sample, sequenced in a study of neurological immune-mediated disorders. TCRdb independently ran MiXCR on the 5' RACE reads; one entry per CDR3 protein. Of some 60,000 distinct CDR3 sequences in the sample, under 4.5% were seen once. The sample taken for sequencing was PBMCs. These receptors were taken from a young woman with multiple sclerosis. Both conserved end residues are trimmed from each CDR3. Rows give clone size only sometimes, using once, few, many, or a class for an expanded clone.

j_call clone_size v_call cdr3_aa
TRBJ1-2 many TRBV7-9 ASSPSGQGAWGYT
TRBJ1-4 many TRBV20-1 SGLVLATNEKLF
TRBJ2-3 many TRBV5-1 ASSLEAIPYTDTQY
TRBJ2-4 NA TRBV9 ASSVASGVTKNIQY
TRBJ2-1 few TRBV5-1 ASSLLSGRATNEQF
TRBJ1-5 many TRBV6-5 ASSYSGSDQPQH
TRBJ1-6 many TRBV7-9 ASSFAETGRPLH
TRBJ1-5 many TRBV6-6 ASTLAGQNQPQH
TRBJ1-2 many TRBV5-1 ASSPGWQGAVYGYT
TRBJ2-1 many TRBV4-1 ASSPQTGEQF